This T cell receptor (beta chain) appears in the sequencing data of a study of metastatic and nonmetastatic thyroid tumors. CDR1 is LGHNA, CDR2 YSLEER, per germline. There are 16 residues in the CDR3. Unmatched junction bases numbered 8, after V lost 3 bases and J lost 5 bases. This clone was found a few times. Ahead of thyroid surgery, no patient had received treatment of any kind. Original processing notes: A classifier for distant metastasis in papillary thyroid cancer was constructed using CDR3 differences observed across clinicopathological groups. TCRdb re-clonotyped the PCR reads through MiXCR. None of the V and J calls come from the authors' own analysis; TCRdb made them. The sample carries 60,000 or so clones, 25% to 30% recorded once.

The chain couples TRBV4-3 to TRBJ2-7; TRBD1 aligns across 12 bases. The TCR sequence derives from a female donor with papillary thyroid cancer or a benign thyroid nodule (not recorded which). Some clones in this sample may be carry-over from other donors' samples. The sample comprised blood. The CDR3 protein is CASSQGTGTGGNEQYF. In DNA, the CDR3 is TGCGCCAGCAGCCAGGGCACCGGGACAGGGGGCAACGAGCAGTACTTC.